These 22 T cell receptor beta chains were all obtained from the same sample, sequenced in a study of blood T cell repertoires in COVID-19. The table came from immunoSEQ multiplex PCR; TCRdb's copy has only in-frame clones and leaves some out. The top ten hold roughly 9.6% of the sample, which has roughly 70,000 clones, approximately 92% seen once. Sequenced material: peripheral blood. These receptor sequences come from a man older than 75 with acute or convalescent COVID-19.

This chain joins TRBV19 and TRBJ2-7; TRBD1 is a possible D gene (6 bases). This CDR3 has 13 amino acids. CDR1 is LNHDA, CDR2 SQIVND, per germline (reference sequence). Trimming shortened V by 3 bases and J by 3 bases, and 9 bases separated the two germline ends. CDR3: CASSITRGYEQYF. The CDR3 nucleotides read TGTGCCAGTAGTATCACCAGGGGCTACGAGCAGTACTTC.

This chain joins TRBV2 and TRBJ2-3, with 8 bases identical to TRBD2. The CDR3 contains 16 residues. CDR1 is SNHLY, CDR2 FYNNEI, per germline. V was clipped by 6 bases and J by 5 bases; unmatched bases: 13. DNA for the CDR3: TGTGCCAGCAGCGCTGATTATCAGGCGGGAGGAGATACGCAGTATTTT. The encoded protein is CASSADYQAGGDTQYF.

The rearrangement joins TRBV27 to TRBJ1-4; possible D gene TRBD1, 5 bases. Germline V gene data show CDR1 as MNHEY and CDR2 as SMNVEV (reference sequence). The CDR3 extends over 13 amino acids. V was trimmed by 6 bases and J by 12 bases, leaving 17 bases between them. The CDR3 DNA sequence: TGTGCCAGCAGCCCTCTAGTGGACACCGAACTGTTTTTT. Translated, it gives CASSPLVDTELFF.

V usage is TRBV19 and J usage is TRBJ1-5; 8 bases fit TRBD1. The CDR3 extends over 14 amino acids. V shed 11 bases, J shed 2 bases, and the junction held 8 bases outside the gene matches. From germline, CDR1 is LNHDA and CDR2 SQIVND (reference sequence). CDR3: CASDGQGGNQPQHF. CDR3 coding DNA: TGTGCCTCCGACGGACAGGGAGGCAATCAGCCCCAGCATTTT. The full variable domain, with the rest looked up from reference TRBV19 and TRBJ1-5, is DGGITQSPKYLFRKEGQNVTLSCEQNLNHDAMYWYRQDPGQGLRLIYYSQIVNDFQKGDIAEGYSVSREKKESFPLTVTSAQKNPTAFYLCASDGQGGNQPQHFGDGTRLSIL.

This chain joins TRBV30 and TRBJ1-2; D unresolved. The germline V gene encodes CDR1 GTSNPN and CDR2 SVGIG (reference sequence). The CDR3 has 12 residues. Trimming removed 4 bases at V and 4 bases at J, with 10 bases between. The CDR3: CAWTKQIYGYTF. The CDR3 DNA reads as TGTGCCTGGACGAAGCAAATCTATGGCTACACCTTC.

This clone rates as medium-sized. This chain links TRBV15 with TRBJ1-5; D ambiguous. This CDR3 has 15 amino acids. Germline values: CDR1 LNHNV, CDR2 YYDKDF (reference sequence). The V end was cut by 0 bases, the J end by 0 bases, with 6 bases between. CDR3 DNA: TGTGCCACCAGCAGAGAAATTTATAGCAATCAGCCCCAGCATTTT. Its protein is CATSREIYSNQPQHF.

The chain couples TRBV11-2 to TRBJ2-7, with 9 bases identical to TRBD1. V dropped 1 base and J dropped 3; count of bases not matched to a gene: 4. CDR1 SGHAT and CDR2 FQNNGV come from the germline V gene. The CDR3 is made up of 15 amino acids. The chain's CDR3 is CASSLGTGDLYEQYF. In nucleotides, the CDR3 is TGTGCCAGCAGCTTAGGGACAGGGGACCTCTACGAGCAGTACTTC. The entire variable domain, with the rest obtained from reference TRBV11-2 and TRBJ2-7, is as follows: EAGVAQSPRYKIIEKRQSVAFWCNPISGHATLYWYQQILGQGPKLLIQFQNNGVVDDSQLPKDRFSAERLKGVDSTLKIQPAKLEDSAVYLCASSLGTGDLYEQYFGPGTRLTVT.

V gene TRBV2 combines with J gene TRBJ2-1, with D tentatively TRBD2 (5 bases). V was shortened by 6 bases and J by 7 bases, with 22 bases between the two germline ends. CDR1 is SNHLY, CDR2 FYNNEI, per germline. CDR3 size: 16 residues. The CDR3 loop is CASRGRRESPRNEQFF. CDR3 in DNA: TGTGCCAGCAGGGGGAGAAGGGAGAGCCCGCGGAATGAGCAGTTCTTC.

V gene TRBV5-5 combines with J gene TRBJ1-1, with 7 bases identical to TRBD1. Looked up from germline, CDR1 is SGHKS and CDR2 is YYEKEE (reference sequence). Losses at the gene ends were 4 bases for V and 3 bases for J; bases not matched to a gene: 6. CDR3 length: 14 amino acids. The CDR3 is CASSLGTAYTEAFF. Written as DNA, the CDR3 is TGTGCCAGCAGCCTCGGGACAGCATACACTGAAGCTTTCTTT.

The chain couples TRBV30 to TRBJ2-3; 12 bases map to TRBD2. The CDR3 is 15 amino acids. V gave up 1 base and J gave up 3 bases; unmatched junction bases: 2. In germline, CDR1 is GTSNPN, CDR2 SVGIG (reference sequence). The CDR3 DNA reads as TGTGCCTGGAGTGGACTAGCGGGAGTAACAGATACGCAGTATTTT. This sequence encodes CAWSGLAGVTDTQYF.

The chain is built from TRBV5-1 and TRBJ1-1, with unresolved D. Trimming pared 4 bases from V and 0 bases from J, leaving 13 bases between. CDR1 and CDR2 from the germline V gene are SGHRS and YFSETQ. The CDR3 sequence is 15 residues long. The CDR3 here is CASSMGRPVNTEAFF. The CDR3, as DNA: TGCGCCAGCAGCATGGGGAGACCTGTGAACACTGAAGCTTTCTTT.

The gene calls are TRBV19 and TRBJ1-1; the D gene is possibly TRBD1 (6 bases). There are 13 residues in the CDR3. CDR1 is LNHDA and CDR2 is SQIVND in the germline V gene (reference sequence). Trimming cost V 9 bases and J 4 bases, with 15 bases left between them. CDR3 region: CASRHRVATEAFF. The CDR3 nucleotides read TGTGCCAGCCGGCACAGGGTAGCCACTGAAGCTTTCTTT.

This clone is a singleton in its sample. The chain links TRBV11-2 to TRBJ2-5; 10 bases align to TRBD2. There are 15 residues in the CDR3. CDR1 is SGHAT, CDR2 FQNNGV, per germline. V trimming: 5 bases; J trimming: 1 base; junction bases outside the gene matches: 4. CDR3 in amino acids: CASSLAGEGQETQYF. The DNA of the CDR3 is TGTGCCAGCAGCCTAGCGGGGGAAGGCCAAGAGACCCAGTACTTC.

The CDR3 DNA reads as TGTGCCAGCAGTTTAAAGGATTCCAGGGGTGGTACTGAAGCTTTCTTT. Amino acid sequence: CASSLKDSRGGTEAFF. V and J are TRBV27 and TRBJ1-1; TRBD1 might be the D (6 bases). V was trimmed by 2 bases and J by 5 bases, leaving 18 bases between them. Germline-derived CDR1 and CDR2 are MNHEY and SMNVEV (reference sequence). The CDR3 is made up of 16 amino acids.

This chain joins TRBV30 and TRBJ1-1; maybe TRBD1 (5 bases). The CDR3 is 13 amino acids. V lost 8 bases and J 0 bases, leaving 13 bases between the germline ends. The V gene's germline CDR1 is GTSNPN and CDR2 SVGIG (reference sequence). CDR3 in DNA: TGTGCCGGAACGGGACTTCTGAACACTGAAGCTTTCTTT. Encoded protein: CAGTGLLNTEAFF.

V usage is TRBV3-1 (or the pseudogene TRBV3-2) and J usage is TRBJ1-2; D ambiguous. V gave up 0 bases and J gave up 6 bases, with 11 bases separating them. The CDR3 loop spans 14 amino acids. CDR1 and CDR2 (germline): LGHDT, YNNKEL (reference sequence). CDR3 sequence reads: CASSQEPVEDGYTF. CDR3 DNA sequence: TGTGCCAGCAGCCAAGAACCTGTGGAGGATGGCTACACCTTC.

The V call is TRBV7-2, the J call TRBJ2-7, with 7 bases that match TRBD1. The length of the CDR3 is 14 residues. Germline V CDR1 and CDR2: SGHTA, FQGNSA. V lost 3 bases, J lost 2 bases, and 4 bases stayed unmatched. The chain's CDR3 is CASSLRQGPYEQYF. The CDR3 coding sequence is TGTGCCAGCAGCTTGCGACAGGGACCCTACGAGCAGTACTTC.

There are a few counts of this clone. The rearrangement joins TRBV6-5 to TRBJ2-7; 8 bases match TRBD1. CDR1 is MNHEY, CDR2 SVGAGI, per germline. J lost 6 bases, V lost 1 base, and 5 bases had no gene match. CDR3 length: 14 amino acids. The CDR3: CASSYWRQGSEQYF. The CDR3 DNA sequence: TGTGCCAGCAGTTACTGGAGACAGGGGTCCGAGCAGTACTTC.

This sequence joins TRBV3-1 (or the pseudogene TRBV3-2) and TRBJ2-1, with 11 bases aligning to TRBD2. With 6 bases clipped from V and 7 bases from J, the junction kept 8 bases outside the gene matches. The CDR3 has 15 amino acids. Looked up from germline, CDR1 is LGHDT and CDR2 is YNNKEL (reference sequence). The DNA of the CDR3 is TGTGCCAGCAGAGCACTAGCGGGGGCTGGAAATGAGCAGTTCTTC. Protein product: CASRALAGAGNEQFF.

The rearrangement uses TRBV2 and TRBJ2-1; TRBD1 is a possible D gene (5 bases). CDR3 length: 13 amino acids. V dropped 4 bases and J dropped 8 bases, with 12 bases sitting between them. Germline assignment: CDR1 SNHLY and CDR2 FYNNEI. Here the CDR3 DNA reads TGTGCCAGCAGTGGGCTTAGGGGTGATGAGCAGTTCTTC. Translating gives CASSGLRGDEQFF.

V is TRBV2 and J is TRBJ2-2; 10 bases align to TRBD1. The germline V gene encodes CDR1 SNHLY and CDR2 FYNNEI. The CDR3 extends over 15 amino acids. The V segment lost 6 bases and the J segment 2 bases; nucleotides outside the gene matches: 3. The CDR3 loop is CASRDRGYNTGELFF. CDR3 DNA: TGTGCCAGCAGGGACAGGGGGTATAACACCGGGGAGCTGTTTTTT.

The chain employs TRBV3-1 (or the pseudogene TRBV3-2) and TRBJ1-5; 9 nucleotides agree with TRBD1. Losses at the gene ends were 4 bases for V and 1 base for J; bases not matched to a gene: 2. CDR1 is LGHDT, CDR2 YNNKEL, per germline (reference sequence). CDR3 length: 15 residues. The CDR3 sequence: CASSLGQGSNQPQHF. As DNA, the CDR3 is TGTGCCAGCAGCCTCGGACAGGGGAGCAATCAGCCCCAGCATTTT.